The present T cell receptor beta chain was sequenced within a study of tumor and adjacent non-tumor tissue in lung cancer. The V gene's germline CDR1 is SGHDT and CDR2 YYEEEE. The CDR3 is 16 amino acids. The library came from three nested PCR rounds adapted from ARM-PCR protocols. TCRdb processed the multiplex PCR reads anew with MiXCR; each CDR3 protein has one entry. This sample has about 98,000 distinct CDR3 sequences, with 75% to 90% found just once. The template was RNA from unsorted bulk tissue. Distant lung tissue was collected more than 3 cm away from the tumor edge. Points on this clonotype: Sequence at one end of the junction differs from germline and may be a read error.

The TCR was taken from a man aged 60 to 75 with small cell lung cancer. The material sequenced was distant non-tumor lung tissue. The genes are TRBV5-6 and TRBJ1-1; 7 bases agree with TRBD1. The CDR3 spells CTNSLASGTANSEAFF. The CDR3 nucleotides are TGTACCAACAGCTTGGCCTCCGGGACAGCGAACAGTGAAGCTTTCTTT.